This T cell receptor beta chain was identified during a study of cytomegalovirus exposure and HLA in healthy donors. Study-level information: Across roughly 400 genotyped donors, over 70% landed in the Caucasian-associated ancestry cluster. Study-level points and caveats: Reports indicate that TCR beta sequences accurately predicted the HLA-A and HLA-B alleles of most subjects. At a 0.05 false discovery rate, a later analysis found some 18,000 TCR beta sequences to be associated with HLA alleles. Within an earlier analysis, most TCR beta V segments proved productive either about 87% or about 30% of the time.

The CDR3 length is 16 residues. The V and J ends lost 2 bases and 4 bases respectively, with 15 bases between them. The germline V gene encodes CDR1 LGHNT and CDR2 FRNRAP. 13 Jbeta primers and 60 Vbeta primers were used for the PCR. Libraries were prepared by immunoSEQ multiplex PCR; TCRdb keeps only in-frame clonotypes and omits some of them. Among around 130,000 clones, 78% were seen once, and the ten largest hold approximately 1.6%. As regards this clone: Antigen: not known.

The sequence derives from a woman aged 18-29 years in good health and CMV-seronegative. The chain combines TRBV12-5 with TRBJ2-1; the D gene is possibly TRBD1 (6 bases). The source material was PBMCs. DNA for the CDR3: TGTGCTAGTGGTTTGCCAGGACAGTCAGATTACAATGAGCAGTTCTTC. This translates into CASGLPGQSDYNEQFF.